The present T cell receptor (beta chain) was sequenced within a study of radiation and T cells in renal cell carcinoma. General study points: Top tumor clonotypes rose in blood 2 weeks post-radiation, then contracted.

Described time point: blood 4 weeks post-SBRT, at nephrectomy. Treatment described: 15 Gy SBRT to primary tumor, nephrectomy 4 weeks later. Serial blood draws occurred at baseline and 2 and 4 weeks post-SBRT. V dropped 0 bases and J dropped 3 bases, with 9 bases sitting between them. This CDR3 contains 14 residues. The germline CDR1 and CDR2 sequences are ENHRY and SYGVKD. Using immunoSEQ multiplex PCR, the repertoire was profiled, and TCRdb retains in-frame clones only, with some absent. The sample has 150,000 to 200,000 clones; around 90% are singletons. Note on this clone: Its specificity is unknown.

The sample was blood, taken from a patient whose treatment included radiotherapy and nephrectomy. The sequence was collected from a woman in her forties or fifties with renal cell carcinoma. The V call is TRBV10-3, the J call TRBJ2-7; D tentatively reads TRBD1 or TRBD2 (6 bases each). CDR3 sequence: CAISESGGRYEQYF. The DNA for the CDR3 is TGTGCCATCAGTGAGTCGGGGGGCCGCTACGAGCAGTACTTC.